This TCR beta chain was sequenced during a study of cytomegalovirus exposure and HLA in healthy donors. The donors were in the approximately 110-subject validation cohort; that cohort was separate from the approximately 700-subject first cohort. General study findings and limits: Many donors carried some public TCRs, although rarity characterized most TCR sequences. A subsequent analysis found that TCR clusters from the first cohort also tended to co-occur in the 130 or so validation repertoires, with approximately 95% of cluster scores above 0. Associated with cytomegalovirus, according to the listing, were 150 to 200 TCR beta chains.

Repertoires were generated with immunoSEQ multiplex PCR, while TCRdb's copy carries only in-frame clones and drops some. Found here are about 130,000 clones, roughly nine tenths of them singletons; the top ten hold around 3.4%. CDR3 length equals 15 residues. Germline-derived CDR1 and CDR2 are SGHTA and FQGNSA. Trimming removed 3 bases from V and 0 bases from J, with 9 bases in between. Concerning this clone: Antigen: not known.

Sequenced sample: PBMCs. J is TRBJ1-5 and V is TRBV7-2; D remains unclear. The origin of this receptor is a man aged 25 to 40 in good health and CMV-seronegative. CDR3 sequence: CASSLGEYSNQPQHF. The CDR3 region has the DNA TGTGCCAGCAGCTTGGGCGAATATAGCAATCAGCCCCAGCATTTT.